These T cell receptor beta chains were read from a single sample in a study of T cell repertoires in cytomegalovirus infection. One entry per CDR3 protein, called by TCRdb with MiXCR from the reads. The sample contains approximately 1,000,000 distinct CDR3 sequences, roughly a third of which appear only once. For these receptors, no antigen is known. This sample comprised cultured CD8+ T cells from PBMCs, obtained from culture after CMV antigen stimulation. The receptors were sampled from a human donor in good health (CMV status not recorded). Some clones in this sample may be carry-over from other donors' samples. The conserved cysteine and the conserved F or W are not part of the CDR3 here.

CDR3 length	V gene	J gene	CDR3 protein
14	TRBV20-1	TRBJ1-2	SARPPRDRANYGYT
15	TRBV2	TRBJ2-5	ASSEPGTSGDQETQY
13	TRBV5-5	TRBJ2-7	ASSLGSEGTYEQY
12	TRBV7-2	TRBJ1-1	ASSLKGQYTEAF
12	TRBV2	TRBJ1-5	ASSEGSLNQPQH
14	TRBV7-6	TRBJ2-1	ASSLGWTGVGNEQF
16	TRBV7-6	TRBJ2-6	ASSLTTGVLSGANVLT
15	TRBV12-3/TRBV12-4	TRBJ2-5	ASSWWAFSGEQETQY
12	TRBV20-1	TRBJ2-2	SARDDRWTGELF
14	TRBV9	TRBJ1-2	ASSVGRQVRRDGYT
15	TRBV20-1	TRBJ2-1	SARVLGTRRHYNEQF
14	TRBV13	TRBJ2-3	ASTVAGAPSGDTQY
10	TRBV20-1	TRBJ1-1	SASARPTEAF
13	TRBV7-8	TRBJ1-2	ASSLAEGPYYGYT
14	TRBV6-5	TRBJ1-1	ASSYDGTGEDTEAF
12	TRBV11-3	TRBJ2-5	ASSSQGSQETQY
14	TRBV14	TRBJ2-1	ASSPFGTYLNNEQF
11	TRBV19	TRBJ2-1	ASSMDRVNEQF
12	TRBV7-8	TRBJ1-4	ASSLAGGREKLF
16	TRBV2	TRBJ2-3	ASSISESGLFYTDTQY
13	TRBV7-2	TRBJ2-7	ASSLITGSSYEQY
11	TRBV27	TRBJ2-1	ASSPGLPGEQF